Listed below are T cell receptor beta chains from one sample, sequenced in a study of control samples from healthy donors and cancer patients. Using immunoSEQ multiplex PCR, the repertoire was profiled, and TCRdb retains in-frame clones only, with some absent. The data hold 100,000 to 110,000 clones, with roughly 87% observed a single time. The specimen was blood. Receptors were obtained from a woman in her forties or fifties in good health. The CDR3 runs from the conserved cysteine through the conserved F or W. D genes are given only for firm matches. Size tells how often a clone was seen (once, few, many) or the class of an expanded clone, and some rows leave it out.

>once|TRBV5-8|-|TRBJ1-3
TGTGCCAGCAGCTTACACCCGGGAATGAGTGGAAACACCATATATTTT
CASSLHPGMSGNTIYF
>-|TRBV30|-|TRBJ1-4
TGTGCCTGGATGATGGGCAGGACTAATGAAAAACTGTTTTTT
CAWMMGRTNEKLFF
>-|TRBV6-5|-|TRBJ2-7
TGTGCCAGCAGTTACTCGATACAGGCTTTCCGCGAGCAGTACTTC
CASSYSIQAFREQYF
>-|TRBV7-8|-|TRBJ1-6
TGTGCCAGCAGCCCGGGGGTGGATTCACCCCTCCACTTT
CASSPGVDSPLHF
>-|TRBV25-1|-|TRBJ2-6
TGTGCCAGCAGCAACTCTGGGGCCAACGTCCTGACTTTC
CASSNSGANVLTF
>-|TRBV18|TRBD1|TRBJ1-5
TGTGCCAGCTCTACGGACAGGGGGCAGCCCCAGCATTTT
CASSTDRGQPQHF
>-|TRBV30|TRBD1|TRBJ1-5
TGTGCCTGGAGCGGCCTCGGACAGGGAGGCCATAGCAATCAGCCCCAGCATTTT
CAWSGLGQGGHSNQPQHF
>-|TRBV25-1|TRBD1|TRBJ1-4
TGTGCCAGCACGCGACAGGGGGCAGAAAAACTGTTTTTT
CASTRQGAEKLFF
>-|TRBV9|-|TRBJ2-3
TGTGCCAGCAGCGTAGAGGGGAGCACAGATACGCAGTATTTT
CASSVEGSTDTQYF
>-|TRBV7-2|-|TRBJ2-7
TGTGCCAGCAGCTTAGTCCAGTTGAGTCTCGAGCAGTACTTC
CASSLVQLSLEQYF
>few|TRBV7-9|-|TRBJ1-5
TGTGCCAGCAGCTTAGGAGAGGCACCTAATCAGCCCCAGCATTTT
CASSLGEAPNQPQHF
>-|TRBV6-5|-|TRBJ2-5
TGTGCCAGCAGACCCCCCGGCGAGACCCAGTACTTC
CASRPPGETQYF
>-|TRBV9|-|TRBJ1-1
TGTGCCAGCAGCGATACAGGGTTTACTGAAGCTTTCTTT
CASSDTGFTEAFF
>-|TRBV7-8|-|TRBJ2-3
TGTGCCAGCAGCTCGTACAGGGAGACAGATACGCAGTATTTT
CASSSYRETDTQYF
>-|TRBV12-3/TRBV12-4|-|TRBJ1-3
TGTGCCAGCAGTACTGGAAACACCATATATTTT
CASSTGNTIYF
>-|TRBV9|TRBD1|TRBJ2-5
TGTGCCAGCAGCGTACGACAGGGGGGTATGGAGACCCAGTACTTC
CASSVRQGGMETQYF
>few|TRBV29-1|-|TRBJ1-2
TGCAGCGTGCTCCTGGGGTTAGGAGGCTACACCTTC
CSVLLGLGGYTF
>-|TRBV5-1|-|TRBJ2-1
TGCGCCAGCAGCCTGGCAGGGGAAACCTACAATGAGCAGTTCTTC
CASSLAGETYNEQFF
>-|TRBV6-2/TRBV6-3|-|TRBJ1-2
TGTGCCAGCAGTTACGGGCCGGCCGAGAGCGTCTATGGCTACACCTTC
CASSYGPAESVYGYTF
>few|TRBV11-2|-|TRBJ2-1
TGTGCCAGCAGCCTTTCATGGTATGAGCAGTTCTTC
CASSLSWYEQFF
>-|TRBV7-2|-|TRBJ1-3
TGTGCCAGCAGCCGCTCTGCGGGGGTCTCTGGAAACACCATATATTTT
CASSRSAGVSGNTIYF
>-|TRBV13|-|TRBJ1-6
TGTGCCAGCAGCTCCAACAATAATTCACCCCTCCACTTT
CASSSNNNSPLHF
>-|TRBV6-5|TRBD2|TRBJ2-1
TGTGCCAGCAGTTACTTTCCTAGCGGGAGTAACAATGAGCAGTTCTTC
CASSYFPSGSNNEQFF
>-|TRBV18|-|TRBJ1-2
TGTGCCAGCTCACCTAGCTTTAACTATGGCTACACCTTC
CASSPSFNYGYTF
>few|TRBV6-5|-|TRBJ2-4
TGTGCCAGCACCAACAGGGATCAAAACATTCAGTACTTC
CASTNRDQNIQYF
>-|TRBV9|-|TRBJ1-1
TGTGCCAGCAGCGGACACAACAGGCGACTAGGGGTCACTGAAGCTTTCTTT
CASSGHNRRLGVTEAFF
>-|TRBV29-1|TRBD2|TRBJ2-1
TGCAGCGTTGCGGGAGGGCGGTACAGCTCCTACAATGAGCAGTTCTTC
CSVAGGRYSSYNEQFF
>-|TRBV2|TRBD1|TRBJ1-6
TGTGCCAGCACCCAAGGGGGACAGCCTAATTCACCCCTCCACTTT
CASTQGGQPNSPLHF
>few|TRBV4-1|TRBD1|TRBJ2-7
TGCGCCAGCAGCCAAGATGGGACAGGGCGGGCCTACGAGCAGTACTTC
CASSQDGTGRAYEQYF
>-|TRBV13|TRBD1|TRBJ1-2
TGTGCCAGCAGCTTTCGGCAGGGGGGGCTTTATGGCTACACCTTC
CASSFRQGGLYGYTF
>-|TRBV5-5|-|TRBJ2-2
TGTGCCAGCAGCTTCAGTAACGGGGAGCTGTTTTTT
CASSFSNGELFF
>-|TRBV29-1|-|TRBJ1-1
TGCAGCGTTGGGGGCACTGAAGCTTTCTTT
CSVGGTEAFF
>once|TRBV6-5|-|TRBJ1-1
TGTGCCAGCAGTTACTCGCGGTGGGTAGACACTGAAGCTTTCTTT
CASSYSRWVDTEAFF
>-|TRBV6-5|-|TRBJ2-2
TGTGCCAAAGAAAGCGTTAAGGGGCGCAACGGGGAGCTGTTTTTT
CAKESVKGRNGELFF
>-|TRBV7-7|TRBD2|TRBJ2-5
TGTGCCAGCAGCTTAGGGGGACTAGTTCAAGAGACCCAGTACTTC
CASSLGGLVQETQYF
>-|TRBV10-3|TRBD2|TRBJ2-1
TGTGCCATCAGCCCCGGGACTAGCAATGAGCAGTTCTTC
CAISPGTSNEQFF
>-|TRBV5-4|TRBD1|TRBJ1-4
TGTGCCAGCACGCGAAGGGACAGGGGGCCGGCAACTAATGAAAAACTGTTTTTT
CASTRRDRGPATNEKLFF
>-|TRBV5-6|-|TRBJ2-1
TGTGCCAGCAGCTTGAACCAGGCAGTGCAGTTCTTC
CASSLNQAVQFF
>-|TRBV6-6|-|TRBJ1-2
TGTGCCAGCAGTTACGAGGGTAACTATGGCTACACCTTC
CASSYEGNYGYTF
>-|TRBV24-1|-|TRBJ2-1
TGTGCCACCAGTGATTTATCATGGTCCTACAATGAGCAGTTCTTC
CATSDLSWSYNEQFF
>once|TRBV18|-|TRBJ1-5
TGTGCCAGCTCACCGCTTCCATCAGGACAGCAGCATTTT
CASSPLPSGQQHF
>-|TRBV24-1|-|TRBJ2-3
TGTGCCACCAGTCTTAGCGCTAGCACAGATACGCAGTATTTT
CATSLSASTDTQYF
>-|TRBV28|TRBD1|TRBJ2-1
TGTGCCAGCAGTTTAGGACTGGGACAGACCCCCTTCGATGAGCAGTTCTTC
CASSLGLGQTPFDEQFF
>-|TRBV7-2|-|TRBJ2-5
TGTGCCAGCAGCCCCGGGACGCCAAAAGAGACCCAGTACTTC
CASSPGTPKETQYF
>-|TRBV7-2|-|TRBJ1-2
TGTGCCAGCAGCTTAGACCAGGGGCGCAACTATGGCTACACCTTC
CASSLDQGRNYGYTF
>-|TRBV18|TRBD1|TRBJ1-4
TGTGCCAGCTCAATAGGACAGGGGGCGGAAAAACTGTTTTTT
CASSIGQGAEKLFF
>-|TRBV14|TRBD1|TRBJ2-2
TGTGCCAGCAGCCTCGGGACAGGGTACACCGGGGAGCTGTTTTTT
CASSLGTGYTGELFF
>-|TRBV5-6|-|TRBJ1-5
TGTGCCAGCAGCTTGGCCCCGAATCAGCCCCAGCATTTT
CASSLAPNQPQHF
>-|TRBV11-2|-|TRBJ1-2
TGTGCCAGCACCACAGGGCCGCTGGATGGCTACACCTTC
CASTTGPLDGYTF
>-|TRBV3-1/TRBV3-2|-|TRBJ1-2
TGTGCCAGCAGCCAAGGCCCCGAGGGCTACACCTTC
CASSQGPEGYTF
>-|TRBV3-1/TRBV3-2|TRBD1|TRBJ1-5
TGTGCCAGCAGCCCCGACAGGGGACAGCCCCAGCATTTT
CASSPDRGQPQHF